These 31 T cell receptor beta chains were all obtained from the same sample, sequenced in a study of blood T cell repertoires in COVID-19. Sequenced by immunoSEQ multiplex PCR; TCRdb stores in-frame clones only, minus some. Among roughly 480,000 clones listed, roughly nine tenths were seen once. Sequenced input: peripheral blood. These receptors all stem from a young man with COVID-19, enrolled during active disease.

The chain joins TRBV5-1 to TRBJ2-3, with 11 bases identical to TRBD1. V gave up 3 bases and J gave up 3 bases; unmatched junction bases: 9. The V gene's germline CDR1 is SGHRS and CDR2 YFSETQ. The CDR3 has 17 amino acids. CDR3 residues: CASSWTWDRGITDTQYF. As DNA, the CDR3 is TGCGCCAGCAGCTGGACGTGGGACAGGGGGATAACAGATACGCAGTATTTT. Variable domain in full (rest from reference TRBV5-1 and TRBJ2-3): KAGVTQTPRYLIKTRGQQVTLSCSPISGHRSVSWYQQTPGQGLQFLFEYFSETQRNKGNFPGRFSGRQFSNSRSEMNVSTLELGDSALYLCASSWTWDRGITDTQYFGPGTRLTVL.

The chain has TRBV19 and TRBJ1-2; weak D call: TRBD1 (5 bases). CDR3 size: 13 residues. V lost 7 bases, J lost 6 bases, and 15 bases lay in between. CDR1 is LNHDA and CDR2 is SQIVND in the germline V gene (reference sequence). The CDR3: CASTHGGYNGYTF. The CDR3 DNA sequence: TGTGCCAGTACCCACGGGGGGTATAATGGCTACACCTTC.

Details on this clone: Other DNA variants within this sample encode the same CDR3. This sequence joins TRBV24-1 and TRBJ2-3; TRBD1 aligns across 10 bases. CDR3 length: 15 residues. The germline V gene has CDR1 KGHDR and CDR2 SFDVKD. After removal of 4 bases from V and 6 bases from J, the junction contained 6 bases not matched to a gene. DNA of the CDR3: TGTGCCACCAGTGACCCGGGACAGGGGTCCGATACGCAGTATTTT. Protein product: CATSDPGQGSDTQYF.

The J gene is TRBJ2-5, the V gene TRBV2, with a possible D match to TRBD2 (7 bases). The length of the CDR3 is 13 residues. CDR1 is SNHLY, CDR2 FYNNEI, per germline. With 7 bases removed from V and 4 bases from J, the gap between germline ends came to 13 bases. CDR3 amino acids: CASMWGGRETQYF. The CDR3 coding sequence is TGTGCCAGCATGTGGGGGGGGCGAGAGACCCAGTACTTC.

This clone came up once. J is TRBJ1-3 and V is TRBV18; 8 bases are a match to TRBD1. The V gene's germline CDR1 is KGHSH and CDR2 LQKENI. Losses at the gene ends were 3 bases for V and 0 bases for J; bases not matched to a gene: 7. There are 17 residues in the CDR3. The CDR3 loop is CASSPWGQASSGNTIYF. The CDR3 DNA reads as TGTGCCAGCTCACCCTGGGGACAGGCATCCTCTGGAAACACCATATATTTT.

J is TRBJ1-4 and V is TRBV2; perhaps TRBD1 as D (6 bases). CDR3 size: 15 residues. Germline V gene data show CDR1 as SNHLY and CDR2 as FYNNEI. V gave up 4 bases and J gave up 3 bases, with 12 bases separating them. DNA of the CDR3: TGTGCCAGCAGTGTCCAGGGGATCCCTAATGAAAAACTGTTTTTT. Its protein is CASSVQGIPNEKLFF.

The gene calls are TRBV9 and TRBJ2-3, with 10 bases identical to TRBD2. The V and J ends lost 0 bases and 0 bases, in that order; junction bases with no gene match: 16. Germline CDR1 SGDLS, CDR2 YYNGEE. The CDR3 contains 21 residues. The CDR3: CASSVVSLRPSGRVSTDTQYF. The DNA for the CDR3 is TGTGCCAGCAGCGTAGTATCTTTAAGGCCTAGCGGGAGAGTTAGCACAGATACGCAGTATTTT.

The chain couples TRBV4-2 to TRBJ1-6; D is unresolved. Germline lookup yields CDR1 LGHNA and CDR2 YNFKEQ. V dropped 0 bases and J dropped 2 bases, with 5 bases sitting between them. The CDR3 consists of 15 residues. The CDR3 bases are TGTGCCAGCAGCCAAGACAGGACCTATAATTCACCCCTCCACTTT. It codes for CASSQDRTYNSPLHF.

The V gene is TRBV4-1, the J gene TRBJ2-7; 8 positions agree with TRBD1. This CDR3 spans 13 amino acids. The trim removed 7 bases at V and 5 bases at J, leaving 7 bases unmatched. Germline values: CDR1 MGHRA, CDR2 YSYEKL. The CDR3 nucleotides are TGCGCCAGCAACGCCCAGGGGGCCAACGAGCAGTACTTC. It codes for CASNAQGANEQYF.

The CDR3 protein is CASSAGVPYGYTF. Here the CDR3 DNA reads TGTGCCAGCAGTGCAGGGGTCCCCTATGGCTACACCTTC. V and J are TRBV2 and TRBJ1-2, with a possible D match to TRBD1 (6 bases). Germline V gene data show CDR1 as SNHLY and CDR2 as FYNNEI. Trimming pared 4 bases from V and 4 bases from J, leaving 10 bases between. The CDR3 length is 13 residues. The entire variable domain, with the rest obtained from reference TRBV2 and TRBJ1-2, is as follows: EPEVTQTPSHQVTQMGQEVILRCVPISNHLYFYWYRQILGQKVEFLVSFYNNEISEKSEIFDDQFSVERPDGSNFTLKIRSTKLEDSAMYFCASSAGVPYGYTFGSGTRLTVV.

V usage is TRBV27 and J usage is TRBJ1-3; D uncertain. Germline V gene data show CDR1 as MNHEY and CDR2 as SMNVEV (reference sequence). The CDR3 consists of 14 residues. Trimming took 5 bases from V and 4 from J, leaving 12 bases between them. The CDR3 region is CASSLSARGNTIYF. The CDR3 coding sequence is TGTGCCAGCAGTCTCTCCGCGAGGGGAAACACCATATATTTT.

V is TRBV9 and J is TRBJ2-3, with D perhaps TRBD2 (5 bases). The CDR3 contains 15 residues. V shed 4 bases and J shed 2 bases, with 14 bases lying between them. Looked up from germline, CDR1 is SGDLS and CDR2 is YYNGEE. The CDR3 sequence is CASSPWERHTDTQYF. DNA of the CDR3: TGTGCCAGCAGCCCGTGGGAGCGGCACACAGATACGCAGTATTTT.

The chain couples TRBV9 to TRBJ1-6; a weak D match, TRBD1 (5 bases). The CDR3 is 14 residues long. The ends were cut back, 2 bases at V and 9 bases at J, with 12 bases in the middle. The germline V gene encodes CDR1 SGDLS and CDR2 YYNGEE. CDR3 nucleotide sequence: TGTGCCAGCAGCGTGGGGGGTTCAGGTTCACCCCTCCACTTT. Its protein product is CASSVGGSGSPLHF.

This clone was seen a single time. This chain joins TRBV29-1 and TRBJ2-6; D not resolved. Per the germline V gene, CDR1 is SQVTM and CDR2 is ANQGSEA. V dropped 5 bases and J dropped 6 bases, with 5 bases sitting between them. The CDR3 runs 11 residues. CDR3 DNA: TGCAGCGTTATAGAGGCCAACGTCCTGACTTTC. Its translation: CSVIEANVLTF. Variable domain in full (rest from reference TRBV29-1 and TRBJ2-6): SAVISQKPSRDICQRGTSLTIQCQVDSQVTMMFWYRQQPGQSLTLIATANQGSEATYESGFVIDKFPISRPNLTFSTLTVSNMSPEDSSIYLCSVIEANVLTFGAGSRLTVL.

J is TRBJ1-3 and V is TRBV27, with 7 bases identical to TRBD1. In germline, CDR1 is MNHEY, CDR2 SMNVEV (reference sequence). The V gene end was trimmed by 2 bases and the J gene end by 4 bases; junction bases not matched to a gene: 8. The CDR3 runs to 16 residues. The CDR3 nucleotides read TGTGCCAGCAGTTTAAGGGGCAGGGGGAACGGAAACACCATATATTTT. Amino acids: CASSLRGRGNGNTIYF.

The chain employs TRBV19 and TRBJ2-1, with 7 bases fitting TRBD2. The V segment lost 2 bases and the J segment 0 bases; nucleotides outside the gene matches: 13. The CDR3 is made up of 19 amino acids. Germline CDR1 is LNHDA and CDR2 is SQIVND (reference sequence). The DNA of the CDR3 is TGTGCCAGTAGTATAAGGGTAGCGGGCGCAACCGCCTCCTACAATGAGCAGTTCTTC. It yields the protein CASSIRVAGATASYNEQFF.

The chain recombines TRBV24-1 with TRBJ1-2, with D tentatively TRBD1 (6 bases). The V gene's germline CDR1 is KGHDR and CDR2 SFDVKD. V was shortened by 4 bases and J by 5 bases, with 13 bases between the two germline ends. This CDR3 contains 14 residues. The CDR3 nucleotides read TGTGCCACCAGTGAGACGACAGGAGCTTATGGCTACACCTTC. Its translation: CATSETTGAYGYTF.

The chain joins TRBV12-3 or TRBV12-4 to TRBJ2-3; 7 bases are a match to TRBD2. The CDR3 runs 13 residues. Trimming cost V 6 bases and J 6 bases; bases outside gene matches: 6. In DNA form, the CDR3 reads TGTGCCAGCAGCTTTTCGCGGGGGGATACGCAGTATTTT. Translating it yields CASSFSRGDTQYF.

This rearrangement joins TRBV19 to TRBJ2-2; tentatively, D is TRBD1 (5 bases). This CDR3 contains 13 residues. V lost 6 bases and J 3 bases, leaving 8 bases between the germline ends. CDR1 is LNHDA, CDR2 SQIVND, per germline (reference sequence). The DNA of the CDR3 is TGTGCCAGTAGCAGGGCCCACACCGGGGAGCTGTTTTTT. This gives the protein CASSRAHTGELFF.

The V gene is TRBV11-3, the J gene TRBJ2-1; 11 bases fit TRBD2. The CDR3 is 16 residues long. Per germline, CDR1 SGHNT and CDR2 YENEEA. Trimming at V came to 8 bases and at J to 8 bases, leaving 14 bases not matched to a gene. CDR3 protein: CASGTGTSGRSDEQFF. The CDR3 nucleotides read TGTGCCAGCGGCACGGGCACTAGCGGGAGAAGCGATGAGCAGTTCTTC.

The chain employs TRBV27 and TRBJ1-2; 7 bases agree with TRBD1. The CDR3 runs 14 residues. In germline, CDR1 is MNHEY, CDR2 SMNVEV (reference sequence). The V gene end was trimmed by 6 bases and the J gene end by 2 bases; junction bases not matched to a gene: 6. The CDR3 region is CASRKDRENYGYTF. The CDR3 region has the DNA TGTGCCAGCAGAAAAGACAGGGAGAACTATGGCTACACCTTC.

To note about this clone: Different DNA sequences within this sample yield the same CDR3. This sequence joins TRBV7-6 and TRBJ2-3; 10 bases align to TRBD2. V dropped 1 base and J dropped 4; count of bases not matched to a gene: 2. Germline V lookup: CDR1 SGHVS, CDR2 FNYEAQ. CDR3 length equals 15 residues. Written as DNA, the CDR3 is TGTGCCAGCAGCTTAGGCCTAGCGGGAGCAGATACGCAGTATTTT. It yields the protein CASSLGLAGADTQYF.

This clone showed up just a few times. The chain couples TRBV2 to TRBJ2-7; the D gene is possibly TRBD2 (5 bases). Trimming shortened V by 7 bases and J by 2 bases, and 15 bases separated the two germline ends. This CDR3 has 14 amino acids. Germline values: CDR1 SNHLY, CDR2 FYNNEI. The DNA of the CDR3 is TGTGCCAGCATAGCGAGGACGCTCGCCTACGAGCAGTACTTC. It encodes CASIARTLAYEQYF.

The rearrangement joins TRBV5-1 to TRBJ2-2, with D maybe TRBD2 (5 bases). The V and J ends lost 5 bases and 5 bases respectively, with 7 bases between them. The CDR3 length is 12 residues. Germline lookup yields CDR1 SGHRS and CDR2 YFSETQ. The CDR3, as DNA: TGCGCCAGCAGGAGGGAAACCGGGGAGCTGTTTTTT. Its protein is CASRRETGELFF.

The rearrangement joins TRBV10-1 to TRBJ2-2; D might be TRBD2 (6 bases). Per the germline V gene, CDR1 is WNHNN and CDR2 is SYGVQD (reference sequence). V was shortened by 8 bases and J by 5 bases, with 12 bases between the two germline ends. The CDR3 totals 13 residues. Here the CDR3 DNA reads TGCGCCAGCGGGGACTCTCTTACCGGGGAGCTGTTTTTT. Its protein is CASGDSLTGELFF.

This clone has just one count. The CDR3 DNA reads as TGTGCCAGCAGCAGACAGTTCCTATCGCCCTATGGCTACACCTTC. This sequence encodes CASSRQFLSPYGYTF. The chain employs TRBV9 and TRBJ1-2, with D possibly TRBD1 on 5 matching bases. In germline, CDR1 is SGDLS, CDR2 YYNGEE. Deletions cut 4 bases from V and 4 bases from J, with 17 bases between. The CDR3 contains 15 residues. Full variable domain (remainder filled in from reference TRBV9 and TRBJ1-2): DSGVTQTPKHLITATGQRVTLRCSPRSGDLSVYWYQQSLDQGLQFLIQYYNGEERAKGNILERFSAQQFPDLHSELNLSSLELGDSALYFCASSRQFLSPYGYTFGSGTRLTVV.

CDR3 amino acids: CASSGGTQKEQFF. CDR3 sequence (DNA): TGTGCCAGTTCAGGGGGCACCCAGAAAGAGCAGTTCTTC. The chain combines TRBV19 with TRBJ2-1, with TRBD1 identical over 8 bases. This CDR3 contains 13 residues. Unmatched junction bases numbered 10, after V lost 8 bases and J lost 10 bases. The germline CDR1 and CDR2 sequences are LNHDA and SQIVND (reference sequence).

The rearrangement links TRBV7-2 to TRBJ1-6; D is unclear. The CDR3 sequence is 14 residues long. The V end lost 4 bases, the J end lost 8 bases, and 12 bases lay between the germline ends. Per the germline V gene, CDR1 is SGHTA and CDR2 is FQGNSA. In DNA form, the CDR3 reads TGTGCCAGCAGCTCCGAGGGTAGAGATTCACCCCTCCACTTT. Protein sequence: CASSSEGRDSPLHF.

The CDR3 loop is CASSLAGGHTGELFF. CDR3 sequence (DNA): TGTGCCAGCAGCTTAGCGGGGGGGCACACCGGGGAGCTGTTTTTT. The chain joins TRBV5-4 to TRBJ2-2, with 10 positions matching TRBD2. The V gene end was trimmed by 2 bases and the J gene end by 3 bases; junction bases not matched to a gene: 1. The CDR3 length is 15 residues. CDR1 SGHNT and CDR2 YYREEE come from the germline V gene (reference sequence).

This chain connects TRBV21-1 to TRBJ2-7; TRBD1, as called in the table, went unchecked against the DNA. TRBV21-1 is reported as a pseudogene. The CDR3 totals 18 residues. CDR3 coding DNA: TGTGCCAGCAGCAAAACAGGGTTGGCGAGGGACCGCCGCTACGAGCAGTACTTC. This gives the protein CASSKTGLARDRRYEQYF.

The chain employs TRBV29-1 and TRBJ2-7, with D perhaps matching TRBD1 (6 bases). Trimming shortened V by 6 bases and J by 2 bases, and 14 bases separated the two germline ends. Germline-derived CDR1 and CDR2 are SQVTM and ANQGSEA. The CDR3 contains 13 residues. The CDR3 loop is CSVARDTTYEQYF. The CDR3 coding sequence is TGCAGCGTGGCCCGGGACACAACCTACGAGCAGTACTTC.